This T cell receptor (beta chain) was captured in a study of molecular identifiers for immune sequencing clone quantification. Study outcomes and limitations: With a barcode shared among identical TCR molecules, highly expanded clone sizes could be underestimated. Clonotypes surpassing 20 RNA copies contained over 99% of effector molecules, versus under 1% in naive cells.

This clonotype showed up many times. The target antigen is unknown. Bulk TCR libraries used previously described methods and listed TCR primers. Each CDR3 protein is one row after TCRdb ran MiXCR on the PCR reads. The sample consists of about 630,000 distinct CDR3 sequences, less than 30% of them appearing once. Naive CD8 T cells were sorted as CD8+CD4-CCR7+CD45RA+. CDR1 is SEHNR, CDR2 FQNEAQ, per germline (reference sequence). This CDR3 region has 14 residues. Unmatched junction bases numbered 6, after V lost 4 bases and J lost 6 bases. The specimen sequenced was naive CD8+ T cells from blood, with Jurkat cell RNA spiked in. As for subset: FACS-sorted CD8+CD4-CCR7+CD45RA+ naive T cells. The TCR originated in a human donor in good health. Some libraries in this study had Jurkat cell RNA spiked in. This chain uses TRBV7-9 with TRBJ2-7, with 10 nucleotides matching TRBD2. This CDR3 reads CASSSAGGPGEQYF. The DNA of the CDR3 is TGTGCCAGCAGCTCAGCGGGGGGGCCAGGCGAGCAGTACTTC.